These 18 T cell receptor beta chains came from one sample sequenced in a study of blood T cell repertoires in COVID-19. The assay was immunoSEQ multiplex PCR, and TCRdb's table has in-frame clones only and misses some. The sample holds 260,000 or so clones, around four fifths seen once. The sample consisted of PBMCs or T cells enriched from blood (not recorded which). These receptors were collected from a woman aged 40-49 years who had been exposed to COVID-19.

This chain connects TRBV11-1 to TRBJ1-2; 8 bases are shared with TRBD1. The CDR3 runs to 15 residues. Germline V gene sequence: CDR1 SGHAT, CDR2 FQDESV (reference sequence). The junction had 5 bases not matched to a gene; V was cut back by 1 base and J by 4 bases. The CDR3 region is CASSLGGTGIYGYTF. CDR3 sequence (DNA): TGTGCCAGCAGCTTAGGAGGGACAGGCATCTATGGCTACACCTTC.

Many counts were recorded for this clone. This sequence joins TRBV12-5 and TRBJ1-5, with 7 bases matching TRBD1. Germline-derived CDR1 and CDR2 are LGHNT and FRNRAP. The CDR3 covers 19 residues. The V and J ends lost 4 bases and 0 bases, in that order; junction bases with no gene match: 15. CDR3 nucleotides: TGTGCTAGTGGTTCACCCCAGGGGGGCATAGCTTATAGCAATCAGCCCCAGCATTTT. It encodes CASGSPQGGIAYSNQPQHF. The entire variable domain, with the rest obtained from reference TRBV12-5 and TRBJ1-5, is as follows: DARVTQTPRHKVTEMGQEVTMRCQPILGHNTVFWYRQTMMQGLELLAYFRNRAPLDDSGMPKDRFSAEMPDATLATLKIQPSEPRDSAVYFCASGSPQGGIAYSNQPQHFGDGTRLSIL.

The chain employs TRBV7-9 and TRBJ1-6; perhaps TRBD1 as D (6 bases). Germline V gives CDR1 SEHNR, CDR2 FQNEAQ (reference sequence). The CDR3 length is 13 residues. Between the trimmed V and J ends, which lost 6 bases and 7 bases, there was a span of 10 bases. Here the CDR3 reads CASRADRNSPLHF. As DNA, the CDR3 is TGTGCCAGCAGGGCGGACAGAAATTCACCCCTCCACTTT.

The CDR3 sequence is CASSLGGSRYYGYTF. The CDR3, as DNA: TGTGCCAGCAGCCTAGGAGGCAGTCGCTACTATGGCTACACCTTC. This chain joins TRBV3-1 (or the pseudogene TRBV3-2) and TRBJ1-2; D is unclear. The V gene lost 4 bases and the J gene lost 3 bases, with 15 bases spanning the gap. CDR3 length: 15 residues. The germline V gene encodes CDR1 LGHDT and CDR2 YNNKEL (reference sequence).

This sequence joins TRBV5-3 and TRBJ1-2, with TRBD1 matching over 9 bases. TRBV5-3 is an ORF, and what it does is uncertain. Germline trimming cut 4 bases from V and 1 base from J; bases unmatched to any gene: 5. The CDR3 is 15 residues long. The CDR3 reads CARSGGQGLNYGYTF. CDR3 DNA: TGTGCCAGAAGCGGGGGACAGGGCCTTAACTATGGCTACACCTTC.

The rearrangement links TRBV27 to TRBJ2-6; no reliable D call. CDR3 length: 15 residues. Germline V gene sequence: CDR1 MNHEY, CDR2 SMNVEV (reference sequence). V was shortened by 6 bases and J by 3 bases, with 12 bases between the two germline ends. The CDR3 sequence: CASRVSGFGANVLTF. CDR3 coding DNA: TGTGCCAGCAGGGTCAGTGGCTTTGGGGCCAACGTCCTGACTTTC.

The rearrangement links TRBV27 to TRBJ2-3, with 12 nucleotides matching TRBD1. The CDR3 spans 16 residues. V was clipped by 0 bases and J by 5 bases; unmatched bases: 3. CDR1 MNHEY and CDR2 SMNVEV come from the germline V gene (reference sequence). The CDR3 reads CASSLSRDRGRDTQYF. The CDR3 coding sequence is TGTGCCAGCAGTTTATCCCGGGACAGGGGGCGAGATACGCAGTATTTT.

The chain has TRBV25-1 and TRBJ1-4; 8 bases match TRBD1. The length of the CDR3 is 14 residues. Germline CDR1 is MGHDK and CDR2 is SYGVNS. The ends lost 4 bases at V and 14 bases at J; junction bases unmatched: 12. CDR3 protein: CASSGAGGGSRLFF. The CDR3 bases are TGTGCCAGCAGTGGGGCAGGGGGCGGTTCACGGCTGTTTTTT.

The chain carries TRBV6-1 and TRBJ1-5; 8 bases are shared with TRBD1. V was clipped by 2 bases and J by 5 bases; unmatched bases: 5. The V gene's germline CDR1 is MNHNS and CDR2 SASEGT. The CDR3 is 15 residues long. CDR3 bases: TGTGCCAGCAGTGAACCGACAGGGGTGGATCAGCCCCAGCATTTT. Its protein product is CASSEPTGVDQPQHF.

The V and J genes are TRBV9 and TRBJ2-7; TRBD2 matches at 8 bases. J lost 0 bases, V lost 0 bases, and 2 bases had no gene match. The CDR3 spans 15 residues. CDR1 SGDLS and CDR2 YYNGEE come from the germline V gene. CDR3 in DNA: TGTGCCAGCAGCGTAGGCGGGGGGCTCTCCTACGAGCAGTACTTC. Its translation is CASSVGGGLSYEQYF.

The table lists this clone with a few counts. This CDR3 reads CASRPPGQPREKLFF. The CDR3 coding sequence is TGTGCCAGTAGGCCTCCGGGACAGCCAAGGGAAAAACTGTTTTTT. The chain recombines TRBV19 with TRBJ1-4; 7 bases are shared with TRBD1. CDR3 length: 15 residues. Germline-derived CDR1 and CDR2 are LNHDA and SQIVND (reference sequence). Germline trimming cut 6 bases from V and 8 bases from J; bases unmatched to any gene: 12. The full variable domain, with the rest looked up from reference TRBV19 and TRBJ1-4, is DGGITQSPKYLFRKEGQNVTLSCEQNLNHDAMYWYRQDPGQGLRLIYYSQIVNDFQKGDIAEGYSVSREKKESFPLTVTSAQKNPTAFYLCASRPPGQPREKLFFGSGTQLSVL.

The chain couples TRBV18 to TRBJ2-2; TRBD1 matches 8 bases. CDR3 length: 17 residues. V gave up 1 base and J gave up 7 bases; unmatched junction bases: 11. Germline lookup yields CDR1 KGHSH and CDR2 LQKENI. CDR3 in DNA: TGTGCCAGCTCACCACAGCTGGTGGACAGGGAAGGCGGGGAGCTGTTTTTT. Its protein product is CASSPQLVDREGGELFF.

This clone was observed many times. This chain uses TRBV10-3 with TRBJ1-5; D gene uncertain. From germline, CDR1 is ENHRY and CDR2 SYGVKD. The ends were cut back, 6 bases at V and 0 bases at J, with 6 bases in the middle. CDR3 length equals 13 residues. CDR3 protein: CAIRANSNQPQHF. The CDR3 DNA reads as TGTGCCATCAGGGCAAATAGCAATCAGCCCCAGCATTTT.

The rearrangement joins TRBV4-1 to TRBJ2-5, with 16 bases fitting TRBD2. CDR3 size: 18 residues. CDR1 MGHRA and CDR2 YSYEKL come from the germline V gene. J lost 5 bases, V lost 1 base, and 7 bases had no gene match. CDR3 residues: CASSQGGTSGGAGETQYF. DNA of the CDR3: TGCGCCAGCAGCCAAGGTGGGACTAGCGGGGGGGCCGGGGAGACCCAGTACTTC.

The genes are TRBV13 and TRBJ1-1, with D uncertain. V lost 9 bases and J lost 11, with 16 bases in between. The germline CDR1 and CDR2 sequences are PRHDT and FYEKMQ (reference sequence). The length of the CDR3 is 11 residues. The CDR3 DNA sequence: TGTGCCAGTACCCCCCCGCCCGGTGCTTTCTTT. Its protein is CASTPPPGAFF.

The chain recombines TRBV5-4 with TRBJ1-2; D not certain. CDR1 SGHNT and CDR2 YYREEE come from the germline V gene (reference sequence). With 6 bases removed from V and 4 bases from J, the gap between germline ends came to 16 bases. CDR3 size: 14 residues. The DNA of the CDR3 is TGTGCCAGCACCTGGAACAGAGAATCCTATGGCTACACCTTC. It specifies CASTWNRESYGYTF.

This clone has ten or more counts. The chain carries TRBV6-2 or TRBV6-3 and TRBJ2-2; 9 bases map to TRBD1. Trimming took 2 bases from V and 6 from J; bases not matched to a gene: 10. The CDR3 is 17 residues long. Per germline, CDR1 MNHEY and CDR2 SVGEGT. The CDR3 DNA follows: TGTGCCAGCAGTTACGTACTGGGGGACAGGGCCGCCGGGGAGCTGTTTTTT. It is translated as CASSYVLGDRAAGELFF.

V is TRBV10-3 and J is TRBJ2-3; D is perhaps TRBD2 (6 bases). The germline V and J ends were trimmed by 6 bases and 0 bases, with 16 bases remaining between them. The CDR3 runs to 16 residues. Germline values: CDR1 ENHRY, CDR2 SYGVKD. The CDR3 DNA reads TGTGCCATCAGGAGCTCCGGGACTTTTAGCACAGATACGCAGTATTTT. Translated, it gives CAIRSSGTFSTDTQYF.